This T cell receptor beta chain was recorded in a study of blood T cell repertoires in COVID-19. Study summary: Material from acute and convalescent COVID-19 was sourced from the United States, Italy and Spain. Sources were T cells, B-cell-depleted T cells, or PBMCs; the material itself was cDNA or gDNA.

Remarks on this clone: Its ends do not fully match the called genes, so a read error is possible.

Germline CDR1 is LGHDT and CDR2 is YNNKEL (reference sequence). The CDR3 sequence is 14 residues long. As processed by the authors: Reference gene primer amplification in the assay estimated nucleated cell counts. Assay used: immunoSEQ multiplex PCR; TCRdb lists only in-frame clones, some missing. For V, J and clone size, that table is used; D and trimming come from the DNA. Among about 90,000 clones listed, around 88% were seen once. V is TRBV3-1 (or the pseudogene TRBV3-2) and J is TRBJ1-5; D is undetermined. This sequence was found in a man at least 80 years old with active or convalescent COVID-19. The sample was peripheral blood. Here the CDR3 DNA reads TGTGCCAGCAGACAAGCAGGATTCAATCAGCCCCAGCATTTT. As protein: CASRQAGFNQPQHF.